One sample yielded the 18 T cell receptor beta chains listed below, sequenced in a study of CD8 T cells in ankylosing spondylitis. Which antigens these TCRs recognize remains unknown. TCRdb redid the calling of the 5' RACE reads with MiXCR, one entry per CDR3 protein. The sample lists more than 500,000 distinct CDR3 sequences, roughly 5.3% seen once, with approximately 4% in the top ten. Points from the study as a whole: Blood from ankylosing spondylitis patients appeared to carry a characteristic roughly eight-variant TCR beta motif.

Sequencing was performed on blood, either unsorted or a sorted T cell fraction (not recorded which). The receptor source for this set is a male donor with ankylosing spondylitis.

CDR3 loop: CAISDDSPLSTDTQYF. CDR3 nucleotides: TGTGCCATCAGTGATGACAGTCCACTATCCACAGATACGCAGTATTTT. V usage is TRBV10-3 and J usage is TRBJ2-3, with D perhaps TRBD1 (5 bases). V lost 3 bases and J 2 bases, leaving 15 bases between the germline ends. The germline gives CDR1 ENHRY, CDR2 SYGVKD. The CDR3 covers 16 residues.

A note on this clonotype: This may arise from a read error, as a much more abundant clone is one base away. This rearrangement joins TRBV29-1 to TRBJ2-7, with D possibly being TRBD2 (5 bases). The germline V and J ends were trimmed by 7 bases and 3 bases, with 22 bases remaining between them. Germline V gene sequence: CDR1 SQVTM, CDR2 ANQGSEA. The CDR3 sequence is 15 residues long. The CDR3, as DNA: TGCAGCGCAAGAACCGGGATAGGAAATTTCTACGAGCAGTACTTC. Protein product: CSARTGIGNFYEQYF.

This CDR3 is CASSLEGRQTQYF. The CDR3 DNA follows: TGCGCCAGCAGCTTGGAGGGTAGGCAGACCCAGTACTTC. This rearrangement joins TRBV5-1 to TRBJ2-5; no clear D gene. The CDR3 consists of 13 residues. The V end was cut by 0 bases, the J end by 6 bases, with 9 bases between. Germline lookup yields CDR1 SGHRS and CDR2 YFSETQ.

Many counts were recorded for this clonotype. This chain links TRBV6-1 with TRBJ1-5; D unclear. Germline CDR1 MNHNS, CDR2 SASEGT. This CDR3 comprises 12 residues. Trimming took 3 bases from V and 9 from J, leaving 9 bases between them. This CDR3 is CASSDRGSPQHF. DNA for the CDR3: TGTGCCAGCAGTGACCGGGGATCGCCCCAGCATTTT.

This clonotype was observed many times. V is TRBV20-1 and J is TRBJ2-1; 12 nucleotides line up with TRBD2. Trimming at V came to 6 bases and at J to 9 bases, leaving 9 bases not matched to a gene. The germline CDR1 and CDR2 sequences are DFQATT and SNEGSKA (reference sequence). This CDR3 region has 14 residues. The CDR3 region is CSARLAGVRGEQFF. The DNA of the CDR3 is TGCAGTGCAAGACTAGCGGGAGTGAGGGGTGAGCAGTTCTTC.

In this sample, this clonotype turned up many times. J is TRBJ1-6 and V is TRBV7-2; 8 nucleotides align to TRBD1. This CDR3 is built from 16 residues. Germline CDR1 is SGHTA and CDR2 is FQGNSA. The ends lost 5 bases at V and 7 bases at J; junction bases unmatched: 10. CDR3 coding DNA: TGTGCCAGCAGCGGCCGGACAGGGCCGGCAAATTCACCCCTCCACTTT. It specifies CASSGRTGPANSPLHF.

This clonotype came up many times. The gene calls are TRBV11-2 and TRBJ1-6; D gene uncertain. The CDR3 consists of 12 residues. Trimming removed 0 bases at V and 8 bases at J, with 2 bases between. The germline CDR1 and CDR2 sequences are SGHAT and FQNNGV. The CDR3 here is CASSLDYSPLHF. For the CDR3, the DNA is TGTGCCAGCAGCTTAGATTATTCACCCCTCCACTTT.

This clonotype was observed at least ten times. The rearrangement uses TRBV4-2 and TRBJ1-6, with TRBD1 matching over 8 bases. This CDR3 region has 17 residues. From germline, CDR1 is LGHNA and CDR2 YNFKEQ. Trimming removed 0 bases from V and 8 bases from J; junction bases left unmatched: 9. CDR3 region: CASSQDPGQEGDSPLHF. The DNA for the CDR3 is TGTGCCAGCAGCCAAGATCCGGGACAGGAGGGGGATTCACCCCTCCACTTT.

In its sample, this clonotype was seen many times. The chain joins TRBV20-1 to TRBJ1-5; tentatively, D is TRBD1 (5 bases). Per the germline V gene, CDR1 is DFQATT and CDR2 is SNEGSKA (reference sequence). V lost 3 bases and J 6 bases, leaving 15 bases between the germline ends. The CDR3 is made up of 14 amino acids. The CDR3 DNA is TGCAGTGCTAGTTCGGGACCCGAAAGTCAGCCCCAGCATTTT. It yields the protein CSASSGPESQPQHF.

This clonotype was observed at least ten times. This chain links TRBV12-3 or TRBV12-4 with TRBJ2-1; D unclear. Trimming left V 7 bases short and J 1 base short, with 8 bases between. The CDR3 loop spans 13 amino acids. CDR3 loop: CASTAVSYNEQFF. The DNA of the CDR3 is TGTGCCAGCACGGCTGTGTCCTACAATGAGCAGTTCTTC.

Many counts were recorded for this clonotype. The chain combines TRBV7-2 with TRBJ2-3; the D gene is possibly TRBD1 (5 bases). Germline V gene sequence: CDR1 SGHTA, CDR2 FQGNSA. Trimming removed 1 base at V and 4 bases at J, with 12 bases between. The CDR3 length is 15 residues. The chain's CDR3 is CASSLVWQGPDTQYF. The CDR3, as DNA: TGTGCCAGCAGCTTAGTGTGGCAGGGCCCAGATACGCAGTATTTT.

The chain links TRBV3-1 to TRBJ2-7; 7 positions match TRBD1. Trimming took 3 bases from V and 5 from J; bases not matched to a gene: 13. The length of the CDR3 is 16 residues. CDR1 is LGHDT and CDR2 is YNNKEL in the germline V gene (reference sequence). CDR3 sequence: CASSQWANRGEDEQYF. As DNA, the CDR3 is TGTGCCAGCAGCCAGTGGGCGAACAGGGGAGAGGACGAGCAGTACTTC.

This clonotype was detected many times. The rearrangement uses TRBV7-3 and TRBJ2-5, with D tentatively TRBD2 (6 bases). Germline CDR1 and CDR2: SGHTA and FQGTGA. V was trimmed by 0 bases and J by 4 bases, leaving 12 bases between them. The CDR3 is made up of 15 amino acids. CDR3 sequence: CASSLTPGLIETQYF. In DNA, the CDR3 is TGTGCCAGCAGCTTAACCCCGGGACTCATAGAGACCCAGTACTTC.

The sample holds many counts of this clonotype. The genes are TRBV20-1 and TRBJ2-3, with TRBD2 as a possible D gene (6 bases). The CDR3 consists of 12 residues. Germline CDR1 and CDR2: DFQATT and SNEGSKA (reference sequence). Trimming took off 6 bases at V and 6 bases at J, with 13 bases between the two ends. CDR3 residues: CSAETSSDTQYF. For the CDR3, the DNA is TGCAGTGCAGAAACTAGCTCGGATACGCAGTATTTT.

This clonotype was counted many times. The rearrangement uses TRBV27 and TRBJ1-4; 8 bases are shared with TRBD1. The V and J ends lost 0 bases and 7 bases, in that order; junction bases with no gene match: 4. Germline-derived CDR1 and CDR2 are MNHEY and SMNVEV (reference sequence). The CDR3 is 15 residues long. CDR3 sequence (DNA): TGTGCCAGCAGTTTATCGGGACAGGCCTTTGAAAAACTGTTTTTT. Amino acids: CASSLSGQAFEKLFF.

This clonotype was counted only a few times. The V and J genes are TRBV28 and TRBJ2-1, with D perhaps TRBD2 (6 bases). The V gene's germline CDR1 is MDHEN and CDR2 SYDVKM. This CDR3 has 13 residues. V gave up 6 bases and J gave up 3 bases, with 9 bases separating them. CDR3: CASSRRVYNEQFF. In DNA form, the CDR3 reads TGTGCCAGCAGCCGGAGGGTCTACAATGAGCAGTTCTTC. The full variable domain, completed using reference TRBV28 and TRBJ2-1, is DVKVTQSSRYLVKRTGEKVFLECVQDMDHENMFWYRQDPGLGLRLIYFSYDVKMKEKGDIPEGYSVSREKKERFSLILESASTNQTSMYLCASSRRVYNEQFFGPGTRLTVL.

Ten or more counts support this clonotype. The CDR3 here is CASSPGQGAFEAFF. The CDR3 region has the DNA TGCGCCAGCAGCCCCGGACAGGGGGCTTTTGAAGCTTTCTTT. The chain links TRBV5-1 to TRBJ1-1; 11 bases are shared with TRBD1. V gave up 4 bases and J gave up 7 bases; unmatched junction bases: 6. From germline, CDR1 is SGHRS and CDR2 YFSETQ. This CDR3 region has 14 residues. Supplemented by reference TRBV5-1 and TRBJ1-1, the full variable domain reads KAGVTQTPRYLIKTRGQQVTLSCSPISGHRSVSWYQQTPGQGLQFLFEYFSETQRNKGNFPGRFSGRQFSNSRSEMNVSTLELGDSALYLCASSPGQGAFEAFFGQGTRLTVV.

This clonotype has at least ten counts. This chain links TRBV29-1 with TRBJ1-1; D unresolved. The V and J ends lost 4 bases and 2 bases respectively, with 8 bases between them. This CDR3 comprises 12 residues. Germline V CDR1 and CDR2: SQVTM, ANQGSEA. The CDR3 region is CSVAGFNTEAFF. DNA of the CDR3: TGCAGCGTTGCGGGTTTTAACACTGAAGCTTTCTTT.